This T cell receptor (beta chain) was captured by sequencing in a study of T cell changes during pregnancy in multiple sclerosis. Data came from immunoSEQ multiplex PCR; TCRdb stores just in-frame clones and leaves some out. The sample includes around 96,000 clones, 94% seen only once; the top ten take 2% to 2.5%. The clonotype comes from a female donor with multiple sclerosis, enrolled in a pregnancy study. The sequences come from peripheral blood, collected in the third trimester of pregnancy.

This chain's CDR3 is CAIQTGLGYEQYF. CDR3 DNA sequence: TGTGCCATCCAGACAGGACTAGGCTACGAGCAGTACTTC. The gene calls are TRBV2 and TRBJ2-7; TRBD2 might be the D (7 bases). The V gene's germline CDR1 is SNHLY and CDR2 FYNNEI. The V end lost 10 bases, the J end lost 3 bases, and 16 bases lay between the germline ends. The CDR3 extends over 13 amino acids.